One and the same sample provided the 20 T cell receptor beta chains below, sequenced in a study of shared clonotypes between healthy human individuals. Clones were sequenced by immunoSEQ multiplex PCR, and TCRdb holds only the in-frame ones, with some missing. Seen here are about 1,800,000 clones, just under 95% observed once, and the top ten hold more than 0.9%. Selected positively for CCR7 and CD45RO-negative, naive CD8 cells excluded terminally differentiated effector memory CD45RA+ cells. The source material was naive CD8+ T cells sorted from blood. These receptors were collected from a young man in good health.

The chain combines TRBV4-1 with TRBJ1-6; D unresolved. The CDR3 has 15 amino acids. V dropped 1 base and J dropped 10 bases, with 14 bases sitting between them. Germline V gene sequence: CDR1 MGHRA, CDR2 YSYEKL. CDR3 DNA: TGCGCCAGCAGCCAAGGAGGTTCGGTGAACTCACCCCTCCACTTT. Translation gives CASSQGGSVNSPLHF.

V is TRBV14 and J is TRBJ1-4; D is uncertain. The length of the CDR3 is 14 residues. Germline V CDR1 and CDR2: SGHDN, FVKESK. V was trimmed by 5 bases and J by 4 bases, leaving 11 bases between them. The CDR3 region is CASSSGRGNEKLFF. The CDR3 DNA sequence: TGTGCCAGCAGCTCCGGACGGGGTAATGAAAAACTGTTTTTT.

The rearrangement links TRBV4-3 to TRBJ2-1; 8 bases line up with TRBD2. This CDR3 is built from 17 residues. CDR1 is LGHNA, CDR2 YSLEER, per germline. V was pared by 2 bases and J by 4 bases, with 10 bases of the junction left unmatched. As DNA, the CDR3 is TGCGCCAGCAGCCAACCATCCCAAGTAGCGGGGTACAATGAGCAGTTCTTC. Protein sequence: CASSQPSQVAGYNEQFF.

CDR3 loop: CASSKNEGSEQYF. CDR3 in DNA: TGTGCCAGCAGCAAAAATGAGGGAAGCGAGCAGTACTTC. V gene TRBV21-1 combines with J gene TRBJ2-7; the D call in the table, TRBD2, was not verified against the DNA. TRBV21-1 is deemed a pseudogene. The CDR3 length is 13 residues.

The rearrangement joins TRBV6-5 to TRBJ1-6; D is unresolved. V lost 2 bases and J lost 7, with 12 bases in between. CDR3 length: 15 amino acids. Looked up from germline, CDR1 is MNHEY and CDR2 is SVGAGI. The CDR3 reads CASSYQLTGNSPLHF. The CDR3 DNA follows: TGTGCCAGCAGTTACCAACTGACGGGGAATTCACCCCTCCACTTT.

This clone was counted a single time. This chain links TRBV27 with TRBJ2-7; D perhaps matches TRBD2 (6 bases). CDR3 length: 14 residues. Trimming left V 5 bases short and J 1 base short, with 12 bases between. Germline V gives CDR1 MNHEY, CDR2 SMNVEV (reference sequence). This CDR3 reads CASSHPGRSYEQYF. Here the CDR3 DNA reads TGTGCCAGCAGTCACCCGGGGAGGTCCTACGAGCAGTACTTC.

V gene TRBV6-1 combines with J gene TRBJ2-1, with 9 bases lining up with TRBD2. The germline V gene encodes CDR1 MNHNS and CDR2 SASEGT. V dropped 8 bases and J dropped 8; count of bases not matched to a gene: 7. The CDR3 has 13 amino acids. The CDR3 region is CASRKGLADEQFF. Written as DNA, the CDR3 is TGTGCCAGCCGTAAGGGACTAGCAGATGAGCAGTTCTTC.

This chain joins TRBV6-5 and TRBJ2-7; D remains unclear. The V end lost 7 bases, the J end lost 0 bases, and 16 bases lay between the germline ends. Per the germline V gene, CDR1 is MNHEY and CDR2 is SVGAGI. The CDR3 spans 15 residues. CDR3 nucleotides: TGTGCCAGCAAACTTACTATTACCGGCTCCTACGAGCAGTACTTC. Its translation is CASKLTITGSYEQYF.

The genes are TRBV28 and TRBJ1-1; a possible D gene is TRBD1 (5 bases). Germline CDR1 is MDHEN and CDR2 is SYDVKM. This CDR3 region has 16 residues. Trimming stripped 2 bases from V and 4 bases from J, with 17 bases between. The CDR3 protein is CASSLMVRAVFTEAFF. The CDR3 nucleotides read TGTGCCAGCAGTTTAATGGTCAGGGCGGTTTTCACTGAAGCTTTCTTT.

V and J are TRBV15 and TRBJ2-3; 14 bases are shared with TRBD2. This CDR3 has 17 amino acids. Germline V gene sequence: CDR1 LNHNV, CDR2 YYDKDF (reference sequence). Germline trimming cut 1 base from V and 4 bases from J; bases unmatched to any gene: 4. The CDR3 reads CATSRGTSGGFSDTQYF. CDR3 coding DNA: TGTGCCACCAGCAGAGGGACTAGCGGGGGGTTTTCAGATACGCAGTATTTT. The full variable domain, with the rest looked up from reference TRBV15 and TRBJ2-3, is DAMVIQNPRYQVTQFGKPVTLSCSQTLNHNVMYWYQQKSSQAPKLLFHYYDKDFNNEADTPDNFQSRRPNTSFCFLDIRSPGLGDTAMYLCATSRGTSGGFSDTQYFGPGTRLTVL.

Written as DNA, the CDR3 is TGCGCCAGCAGCCAAGTGGACACCAGCTCCTATAATTCACCCCTCCACTTT. This sequence encodes CASSQVDTSSYNSPLHF. The chain combines TRBV4-1 with TRBJ1-6; D is possibly TRBD1 (5 bases). The germline V and J ends were trimmed by 1 base and 0 bases, with 10 bases remaining between them. CDR3 length: 17 residues. Germline CDR1 MGHRA, CDR2 YSYEKL.

This clone was recorded only once. The chain is built from TRBV30 and TRBJ1-1; weak D call: TRBD1 (6 bases). Germline CDR1 GTSNPN, CDR2 SVGIG (reference sequence). The length of the CDR3 is 13 residues. The CDR3 loop reads CALGGSMNTEAFF. The CDR3 bases are TGTGCTTTGGGGGGCTCCATGAACACTGAAGCTTTCTTT.

This clone has just a few counts. The rearrangement uses TRBV30 and TRBJ2-4; TRBD1 might be the D (6 bases). The CDR3 spans 12 residues. Looked up from germline, CDR1 is GTSNPN and CDR2 is SVGIG (reference sequence). V was cut by 1 base and J by 9 bases, with 10 bases left in between. The CDR3 here is CAWSGTASIQYF. The CDR3 DNA reads TGTGCCTGGAGTGGGACAGCTAGCATTCAGTACTTC.

The gene calls are TRBV4-1 and TRBJ1-1, with D possibly being TRBD1 (5 bases). CDR3 size: 14 residues. Germline CDR1 is MGHRA and CDR2 is YSYEKL. The germline V and J ends were trimmed by 2 bases and 5 bases, with 12 bases remaining between them. The CDR3 nucleotides read TGCGCCAGCAGCCAAAACCCGGGGGGTACTGAAGCTTTCTTT. Translated, it gives CASSQNPGGTEAFF.

The chain links TRBV4-2 to TRBJ2-7; 11 bases map to TRBD2. Germline loops: CDR1 LGHNA, CDR2 YNFKEQ. This CDR3 spans 16 amino acids. Unmatched junction bases numbered 5, after V lost 4 bases and J lost 0 bases. The CDR3 bases are TGTGCCAGCAGCCCCCGCACTAGCGGGGGCTCCTACGAGCAGTACTTC. Translation gives CASSPRTSGGSYEQYF.

The genes are TRBV4-1 and TRBJ2-3; either TRBD1 or TRBD2 may supply D (5 bases each). Trimming pared 1 base from V and 4 bases from J, leaving 9 bases between. This CDR3 has 14 residues. Per germline, CDR1 MGHRA and CDR2 YSYEKL. CDR3 sequence: CASSQVGDADTQYF. CDR3 nucleotide sequence: TGCGCCAGCAGCCAAGTGGGGGATGCAGATACGCAGTATTTT.

This clone has a handful of counts. The V gene is TRBV13, the J gene TRBJ1-2, with D possibly being TRBD1 (5 bases). The CDR3 has 14 residues. The ends were cut back, 3 bases at V and 6 bases at J, with 14 bases in the middle. The germline V gene encodes CDR1 PRHDT and CDR2 FYEKMQ (reference sequence). This chain's CDR3 is CASSFLGAADGYTF. The CDR3 DNA is TGTGCCAGCAGCTTCCTTGGGGCTGCCGATGGCTACACCTTC.

This chain uses TRBV5-1 with TRBJ2-7; 10 positions agree with TRBD1. This CDR3 has 15 amino acids. V shed 3 bases and J 6 bases; nucleotides not matched to a gene: 9. CDR1 is SGHRS and CDR2 is YFSETQ in the germline V gene. The CDR3 here is CASSYGQGVYREQYF. For the CDR3, the DNA is TGCGCCAGCAGCTATGGACAGGGGGTTTACCGCGAGCAGTACTTC.

The rearrangement links TRBV13 to TRBJ1-6; tentative D call: TRBD1 (6 bases). The germline V and J ends were trimmed by 2 bases and 13 bases, with 12 bases remaining between them. Germline V gene sequence: CDR1 PRHDT, CDR2 FYEKMQ (reference sequence). The CDR3 extends over 13 amino acids. CDR3 in amino acids: CASSLRGAEPLHF. CDR3 coding DNA: TGTGCCAGCAGCTTAAGGGGGGCAGAGCCCCTCCACTTT.

The V call is TRBV4-1, the J call TRBJ1-1, with D uncertain. This CDR3 spans 15 amino acids. Trimming shortened V by 0 bases and J by 0 bases, and 8 bases separated the two germline ends. CDR1 and CDR2 (germline): MGHRA, YSYEKL. In DNA form, the CDR3 reads TGCGCCAGCAGCCAAGATAGTGGGATGAACACTGAAGCTTTCTTT. This translates into CASSQDSGMNTEAFF.